The clone carrying this T cell receptor beta chain came up a few times. The antigen remains unidentified. 13 Jbeta primers and 60 Vbeta primers were used for the PCR. In the original processing: A later analysis tallied about 80 million unique TCR beta chains, about 9.9 million of them shared. Clones were read by immunoSEQ multiplex PCR, and TCRdb kept only the in-frame ones, dropping some. V, J and clone size are those of that table, while D and trimming were read from the DNA. The table shows roughly 130,000 clones, with roughly 80% occurring only once. The data derive from a study of cytomegalovirus exposure and HLA in healthy donors. From germline, CDR1 is SGHRS and CDR2 YFSETQ. The CDR3 sequence is 14 residues long. With V trimmed by 4 bases and J by 5 bases, 7 bases remained unmatched. Study outcomes and limitations: Later, TCR association rates were found to vary by HLA locus, highest for DRB1 and lowest for HLA-C. Reportedly, cytomegalovirus status was diagnosed with high sensitivity and specificity. Association of a missense DCLRE1C variant with TCR beta V- and J-gene trimming was reported in a later analysis.

V is TRBV5-1 and J is TRBJ2-3; 7 nucleotides line up with TRBD2. The receptor's source is a man aged 18-30 years in good health and CMV-seronegative. The sequenced sample was PBMCs. Here the CDR3 DNA reads TGCGCCAGCAGCAGCGCGGGACTATTAGATACGCAGTATTTT. This codes for CASSSAGLLDTQYF.